The 23 T cell receptor beta chains in this list originate from one sample, sequenced in a study of metastatic and nonmetastatic thyroid tumors. Patients underwent thyroid surgery, and none had received any treatment before it. MiXCR was used by TCRdb to re-call the PCR reads. The sample has approximately 84,000 clones; about 15% are singletons. The sample consisted of blood. The receptors originated from a female donor with papillary thyroid cancer or a benign thyroid nodule (not recorded which). Some clones in this sample may be carry-over from other donors' samples.

This clone has a count of ten or more. The V and J genes are TRBV27 and TRBJ2-7; D is undetermined. Germline assignment: CDR1 MNHEY and CDR2 SMNVEV (reference sequence). Trimming shortened V by 10 bases and J by 0 bases, and 13 bases separated the two germline ends. The CDR3 has 13 residues. Written as DNA, the CDR3 is TGTGCCACGGCGGTTAGGAGCTCCTACGAGCAGTACTTC. Encoded protein: CATAVRSSYEQYF.

In the case of this clone: This sequence may be a read error, since a much larger clone differs from it by one base. The chain combines TRBV5-4 with TRBJ2-2, with D maybe TRBD2 (7 bases). Germline V gene lookup returns CDR1 SGHNT and CDR2 YYREEE (reference sequence). This CDR3 contains 14 residues. CDR3 protein: CASSLGGGTVELFF. The CDR3 DNA is TGTGCCAGCAGCTTGGGCGGGGGCACCGTGGAGCTGTTTTTT.

The CDR3 coding sequence is TGCAGTGCTAGGCGGGACGGGTCGGACGAGCAGTACTTC. Protein: CSARRDGSDEQYF. The chain has TRBV20-1 and TRBJ2-7; tentatively, D is TRBD2 (6 bases). The CDR3 contains 13 residues. Germline V CDR1 and CDR2: DFQATT, SNEGSKA (reference sequence). The V gene lost 3 bases and the J gene lost 5 bases, with 14 bases spanning the gap.

V is TRBV19 and J is TRBJ1-5; 7 bases are a match to TRBD1. Germline V gene sequence: CDR1 LNHDA, CDR2 SQIVND (reference sequence). This CDR3 contains 16 residues. Unmatched junction bases numbered 13, after V lost 4 bases and J lost 7 bases. The CDR3 nucleotides read TGTGCCAGTAGTACCGAGACAGGGCCGGGAAGACAGCCCCAGCATTTT. Amino acids: CASSTETGPGRQPQHF.

This clone was seen repeatedly, ten times or more. The DNA for the CDR3 is TGCGCCAGCAGCCCTACCGCGCGGCAGTTTAATGAAAAACTGTTTTTT. Amino acid sequence: CASSPTARQFNEKLFF. V is TRBV4-1 and J is TRBJ1-4; the D is unclear. The CDR3 length is 16 residues. Trimming left V 4 bases short and J 4 bases short, with 16 bases between. Per germline, CDR1 MGHRA and CDR2 YSYEKL.

This clone was detected ten times or more. The DNA for the CDR3 is TGTGCCAGTAGTATACTAGCGGCCTCCTACGAGCAGTACTTC. This encodes CASSILAASYEQYF. This chain joins TRBV19 and TRBJ2-7; 7 bases fit TRBD2. Germline-derived CDR1 and CDR2 are LNHDA and SQIVND (reference sequence). The V gene end was trimmed by 2 bases and the J gene end by 0 bases; junction bases not matched to a gene: 1. The CDR3 runs 14 residues.

This clone was seen once. This could be a read error, since a much larger clone is one nucleotide away. The rearrangement joins TRBV20-1 to TRBJ2-5, with no clear D. This CDR3 has 13 amino acids. Trimming shortened V by 6 bases and J by 1 base, and 12 bases separated the two germline ends. Germline CDR1 and CDR2: DFQATT and SNEGSKA (reference sequence). The CDR3 DNA sequence: TGCAGTGCCTTCCGGTGGACCCAAGAGACCCAGTACTTC. Its translation is CSAFRWTQETQYF.

On this clone: One end of the junction fails to match germline, which may point to a read error. The CDR3 nucleotides are TGCAGTGCTAGACCTATGGGTGGGAGAATCTCCTACGGGCAGTACTTC. Protein: CSARPMGGRISYGQYF. The chain is built from TRBV20-1 and TRBJ2-7; D might be TRBD2 (5 bases). This CDR3 is 16 amino acids long. Looked up from germline, CDR1 is DFQATT and CDR2 is SNEGSKA (reference sequence).

On this clone itself: This may stem from a read error, because a much larger clone lies one nucleotide away. Other DNA sequences in the same sample also yield this CDR3. This sequence joins TRBV4-2 and TRBJ2-5; 7 bases align to TRBD1. The CDR3 consists of 15 residues. Trimming cost V 3 bases and J 5 bases; bases outside gene matches: 9. Germline CDR1 reads LGHNA; CDR2 reads YNFKEQ. For the CDR3, the DNA is TGTGCCAGCAGCCAGAGGACAGGATGGGGTGAGACCCAGTACTTC. Protein: CASSQRTGWGETQYF.

In this sample, this clone turned up many times. The chain uses TRBV4-2 and TRBJ1-2, with D tentatively TRBD1 (5 bases). Germline values: CDR1 LGHNA, CDR2 YNFKEQ. The CDR3 is made up of 17 amino acids. The V and J ends lost 4 bases and 0 bases respectively, with 18 bases between them. CDR3 sequence reads: CASSPGWLEGTNYGYTF. As DNA, the CDR3 is TGTGCCAGCAGCCCCGGGTGGCTTGAGGGGACTAACTATGGCTACACCTTC.

The rearrangement joins TRBV7-4 to TRBJ2-7; TRBD1 is a possible D gene (5 bases). V was pared by 1 base and J by 3 bases, with 10 bases between. CDR3 length: 14 amino acids. Per germline, CDR1 SGHVT and CDR2 SQSDAQ. CDR3 amino acids: CASSLVYQGYEQYF. The CDR3 DNA reads as TGTGCCAGCAGCTTAGTTTACCAGGGCTACGAGCAGTACTTC.

As to this clone: Since a much larger clone is just one base distant, this may be a read error. The chain couples TRBV2 to TRBJ1-1; D gene uncertain. This CDR3 region has 11 residues. Trimming took 5 bases from V and 4 from J, leaving 5 bases between them. Germline CDR1 and CDR2: SNHLY and FYNNEI. CDR3 loop: CASSCPTEAFF. The CDR3 nucleotides are TGTGCCAGCAGTTGTCCCACTGAAGCTTTCTTT.

Ten or more counts support this clone. This chain links TRBV19 with TRBJ1-2; maybe TRBD1 (5 bases). The CDR3 runs to 14 residues. V lost 4 bases to trimming and J lost 3 bases, with 12 bases between them. Germline V lookup: CDR1 LNHDA, CDR2 SQIVND (reference sequence). This CDR3 reads CASSTTGVYYGYTF. The CDR3 coding sequence is TGTGCCAGTAGTACGACGGGGGTTTACTATGGCTACACCTTC.

This clone was observed many times. CDR3 sequence (DNA): TGTGCCAGCAGTTACTCGGCTGATACCGGGGGTTTTTATTCACCCCTCCACTTT. This sequence encodes CASSYSADTGGFYSPLHF. The chain couples TRBV6-6 to TRBJ1-6, with D perhaps TRBD1 (5 bases). V lost 0 bases and J lost 8, with 20 bases in between. CDR3 length: 18 amino acids. The germline V gene has CDR1 MNHNY and CDR2 SVGAGI (reference sequence).

This clone has at least ten counts. The V and J genes are TRBV7-8 and TRBJ2-1, with D tentatively TRBD1 or TRBD2 (6 bases each). The V gene lost 3 bases and the J gene lost 4 bases, with 16 bases spanning the gap. The germline CDR1 and CDR2 sequences are SGHVS and FQNEAQ. This CDR3 region has 16 residues. The CDR3 DNA is TGTGCCAGCAGCTTCCAGGGGACTGCCACTTACAATGAGCAGTTCTTC. Amino acid sequence: CASSFQGTATYNEQFF. Combining the CDR3 with reference TRBV7-8 and TRBJ2-1 gives the whole variable domain GAGVSQSPRYKVAKRGQDVALRCDPISGHVSLFWYQQALGQGPEFLTYFQNEAQLDKSGLPSDRFFAERPEGSVSTLKIQRTQQEDSAVYLCASSFQGTATYNEQFFGPGTRLTVL.

On this clone: Since a much larger clone is just one base distant, this may be a read error. The chain employs TRBV5-1 and TRBJ2-2; D remains ambiguous. The CDR3 has 15 residues. Germline CDR1 and CDR2: SGHRS and YFSETQ. Trimming shortened V by 7 bases and J by 1 base, and 14 bases separated the two germline ends. The CDR3 DNA is TGCGCCAGCCGATTTCGAACCAAGAACACCGGGGAGCTGTTTTTT. It yields the protein CASRFRTKNTGELFF.

Regarding this clone: The junction and the germline gene differ at one end; a read error may be behind it. The CDR3 DNA reads TGTGCCAGTATCTGGACGGGGGCCAGACATACGAACACCTGGGAGCTGTTTTTT. This sequence encodes CASIWTGARHTNTWELFF. The chain links TRBV19 to TRBJ2-2; D tentatively fits TRBD1 or TRBD2 (6 bases each). CDR3 length: 18 residues. Germline V gives CDR1 LNHDA, CDR2 SQIVND (reference sequence).

For this clone: This could be a read error, since a much larger clone is one nucleotide away. The chain links TRBV13 to TRBJ1-2, with 11 nucleotides matching TRBD1. CDR3 size: 15 residues. CDR1 and CDR2 (germline): PRHDT, FYEKMQ (reference sequence). Losses at the gene ends were 3 bases for V and 5 bases for J; bases not matched to a gene: 5. As DNA, the CDR3 is TGTGCCAGCAGCTTCTGGGGACAGGGGGGATATGGCTACACCTTC. This gives the protein CASSFWGQGGYGYTF.

Of note for this clone: A read error is possible here, since a much larger clone lies one base away. The genes are TRBV10-1 and TRBJ2-3, with D hard to call. The germline CDR1 and CDR2 sequences are WNHNN and SYGVQD (reference sequence). The CDR3 contains 13 residues. The V gene lost 6 bases and the J gene lost 1 base, with 8 bases spanning the gap. The CDR3 spells CASSLNRTDTQYF. The CDR3 DNA reads as TGCGCCAGCAGCTTAAACCGCACAGATACGCAGTATTTT.

This clone has at least ten counts. The rearrangement joins TRBV29-1 to TRBJ1-2; no firm D call. The ends were cut back, 0 bases at V and 3 bases at J, with 17 bases in the middle. Germline V gene sequence: CDR1 SQVTM, CDR2 ANQGSEA. The CDR3 sequence is 16 residues long. The CDR3 DNA reads as TGCAGCGTTGAAGATCTCGGTCCTAAGGGAGACTATGGCTACACCTTC. It yields the protein CSVEDLGPKGDYGYTF.

This clone occurred many times. The rearrangement uses TRBV12-3 or TRBV12-4 and TRBJ2-5, with 11 nucleotides matching TRBD1. The CDR3 has 17 residues. Unmatched junction bases numbered 12, after V lost 6 bases and J lost 3 bases. The CDR3 region is CASSPLAGQGAKETQYF. In nucleotides, the CDR3 is TGTGCCAGCAGCCCATTAGCTGGACAGGGGGCGAAAGAGACCCAGTACTTC.

In its sample, this clone was seen many times. The V call is TRBV4-2, the J call TRBJ1-6; possible D gene TRBD1, 5 bases. This CDR3 spans 16 amino acids. Germline V CDR1 and CDR2: LGHNA, YNFKEQ. Trimming cost V 0 bases and J 7 bases, with 13 bases left between them. The CDR3 protein is CASSQDVRGTNSPLHF. In DNA form, the CDR3 reads TGTGCCAGCAGCCAAGATGTGAGGGGAACGAATTCACCCCTCCACTTT.

This clone was picked up many times. The chain joins TRBV2 to TRBJ2-3; no definite D call. Per germline, CDR1 SNHLY and CDR2 FYNNEI. Trimming took off 0 bases at V and 5 bases at J, with 12 bases between the two ends. CDR3 length: 15 amino acids. DNA for the CDR3: TGTGCCAGCAGTGAAGCCCAGTCCTGGGGAGATACGCAGTATTTT. Encoded protein: CASSEAQSWGDTQYF.